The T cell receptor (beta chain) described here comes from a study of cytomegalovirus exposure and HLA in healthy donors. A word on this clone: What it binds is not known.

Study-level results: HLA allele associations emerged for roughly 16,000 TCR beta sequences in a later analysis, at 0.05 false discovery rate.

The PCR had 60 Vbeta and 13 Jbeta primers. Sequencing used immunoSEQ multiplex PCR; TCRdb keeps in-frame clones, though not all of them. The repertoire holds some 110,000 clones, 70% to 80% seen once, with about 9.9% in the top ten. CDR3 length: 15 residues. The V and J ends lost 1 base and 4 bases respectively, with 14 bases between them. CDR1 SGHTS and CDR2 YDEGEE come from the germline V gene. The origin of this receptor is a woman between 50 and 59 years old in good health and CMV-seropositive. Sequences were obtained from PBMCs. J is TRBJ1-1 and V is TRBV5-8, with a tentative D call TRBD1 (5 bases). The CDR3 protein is CASSLYQGGTTEAFF. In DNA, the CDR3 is TGTGCCAGCAGCTTGTATCAGGGAGGAACCACTGAAGCTTTCTTT.